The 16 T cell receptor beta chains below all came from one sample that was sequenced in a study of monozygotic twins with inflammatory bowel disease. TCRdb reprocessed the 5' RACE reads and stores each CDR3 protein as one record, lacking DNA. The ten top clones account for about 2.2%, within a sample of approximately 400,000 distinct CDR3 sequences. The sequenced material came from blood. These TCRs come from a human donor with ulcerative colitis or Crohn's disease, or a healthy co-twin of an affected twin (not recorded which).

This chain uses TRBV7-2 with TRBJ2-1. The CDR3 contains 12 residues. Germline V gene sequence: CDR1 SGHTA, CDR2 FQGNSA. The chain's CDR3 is CASSLGVGEQFF.

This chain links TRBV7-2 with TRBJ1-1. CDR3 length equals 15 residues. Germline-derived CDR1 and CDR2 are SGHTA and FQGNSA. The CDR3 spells CASSFLTSGNTEAFF.

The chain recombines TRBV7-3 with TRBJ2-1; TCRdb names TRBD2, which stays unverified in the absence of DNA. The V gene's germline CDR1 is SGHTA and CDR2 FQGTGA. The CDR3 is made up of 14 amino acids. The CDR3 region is CASSPSSSVDEQFF.

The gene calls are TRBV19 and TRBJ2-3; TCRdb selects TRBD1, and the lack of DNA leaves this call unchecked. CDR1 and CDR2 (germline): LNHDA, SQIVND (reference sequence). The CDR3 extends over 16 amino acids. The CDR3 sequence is CASSIATGVGQNTQYF.

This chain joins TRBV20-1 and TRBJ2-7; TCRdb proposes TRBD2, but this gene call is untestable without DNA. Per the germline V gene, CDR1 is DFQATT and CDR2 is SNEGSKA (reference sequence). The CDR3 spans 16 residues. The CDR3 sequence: CSARDWKRGGQYEQYF.

The CDR3 spells CASSLGGDRTDTQYF. The rearrangement links TRBV5-1 to TRBJ2-3; TCRdb's D gene call, TRBD1, goes unchecked for lack of DNA. Germline loops: CDR1 SGHRS, CDR2 YFSETQ. This CDR3 spans 15 amino acids.

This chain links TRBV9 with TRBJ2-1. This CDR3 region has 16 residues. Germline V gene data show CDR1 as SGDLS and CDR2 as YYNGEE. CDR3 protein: CASSVALRDTDNEQFF.

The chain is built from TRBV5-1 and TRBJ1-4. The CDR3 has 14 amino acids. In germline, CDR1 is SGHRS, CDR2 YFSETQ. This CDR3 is CASSYGYSDEKLFF.

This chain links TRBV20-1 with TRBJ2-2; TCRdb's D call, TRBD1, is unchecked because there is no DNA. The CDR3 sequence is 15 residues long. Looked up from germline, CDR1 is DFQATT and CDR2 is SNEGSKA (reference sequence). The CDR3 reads CSARKGMGNTGELFF.

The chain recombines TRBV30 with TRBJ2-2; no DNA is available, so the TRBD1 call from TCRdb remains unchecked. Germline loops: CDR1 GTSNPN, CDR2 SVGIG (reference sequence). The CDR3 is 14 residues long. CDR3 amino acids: CAWGRDRYTGELFF. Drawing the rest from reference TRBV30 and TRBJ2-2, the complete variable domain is SQTIHQWPATLVQPVGSPLSLECTVEGTSNPNLYWYRQAAGRGLQLLFYSVGIGQISSEVPQNLSASRPQDRQFILSSKKLLLSDSGFYLCAWGRDRYTGELFFGEGSRLTVL.

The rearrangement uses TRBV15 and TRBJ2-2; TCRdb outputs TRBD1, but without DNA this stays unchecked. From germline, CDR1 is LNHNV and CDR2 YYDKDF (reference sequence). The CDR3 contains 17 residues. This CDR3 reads CATSSDRDRANTGELFF.

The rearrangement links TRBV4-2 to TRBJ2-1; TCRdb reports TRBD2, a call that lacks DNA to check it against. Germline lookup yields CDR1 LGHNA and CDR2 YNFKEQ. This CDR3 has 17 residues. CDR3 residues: CASSQVGSGSSYNEQFF.

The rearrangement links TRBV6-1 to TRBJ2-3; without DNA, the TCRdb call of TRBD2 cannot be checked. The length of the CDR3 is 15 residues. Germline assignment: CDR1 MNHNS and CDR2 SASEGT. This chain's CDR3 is CASSNPEGYTDTQYF.

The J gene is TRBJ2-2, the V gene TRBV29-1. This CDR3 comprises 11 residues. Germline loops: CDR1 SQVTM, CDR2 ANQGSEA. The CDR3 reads CSVVGLGELFF.

The CDR3 region is CASSFGGAGEQFF. The rearrangement uses TRBV19 and TRBJ2-1; TCRdb gives TRBD2 as the D gene, but with no DNA this cannot be confirmed. The CDR3 has 13 residues. Germline V lookup: CDR1 LNHDA, CDR2 SQIVND (reference sequence).

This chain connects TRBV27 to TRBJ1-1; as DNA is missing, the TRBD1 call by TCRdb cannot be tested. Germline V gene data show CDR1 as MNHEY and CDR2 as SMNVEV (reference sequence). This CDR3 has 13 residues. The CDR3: CASSRSGGTEAFF.